This T cell receptor beta chain comes out of a study of Graves' ophthalmopathy and Graves' hyperthyroidism. Researchers took RNA transcripts and amplified TCR beta CDR3 regions from them. HTBI primers primed a first-round RT-PCR, and a second-round multiplex PCR followed. TCRdb re-called the multiplex PCR reads through MiXCR, storing one row per CDR3 protein. Among 600,000 to 950,000 distinct CDR3 sequences, around 40% were seen once, and the ten largest hold 40% to 55%. Germline lookup yields CDR1 MGHDK and CDR2 SYGVNS. V dropped 3 bases and J dropped 1 base, with 9 bases sitting between them. This CDR3 region has 14 residues.

The clonotype originates from an adult man with Graves' ophthalmopathy. Sample: peripheral blood. The chain has TRBV25-1 and TRBJ1-1, with TRBD1 as a possible D gene (6 bases). CDR3: CASSEGGWNTEAFF. CDR3 DNA sequence: TGTGCCAGCAGTGAGGGGGGCTGGAACACTGAAGCTTTCTTT.